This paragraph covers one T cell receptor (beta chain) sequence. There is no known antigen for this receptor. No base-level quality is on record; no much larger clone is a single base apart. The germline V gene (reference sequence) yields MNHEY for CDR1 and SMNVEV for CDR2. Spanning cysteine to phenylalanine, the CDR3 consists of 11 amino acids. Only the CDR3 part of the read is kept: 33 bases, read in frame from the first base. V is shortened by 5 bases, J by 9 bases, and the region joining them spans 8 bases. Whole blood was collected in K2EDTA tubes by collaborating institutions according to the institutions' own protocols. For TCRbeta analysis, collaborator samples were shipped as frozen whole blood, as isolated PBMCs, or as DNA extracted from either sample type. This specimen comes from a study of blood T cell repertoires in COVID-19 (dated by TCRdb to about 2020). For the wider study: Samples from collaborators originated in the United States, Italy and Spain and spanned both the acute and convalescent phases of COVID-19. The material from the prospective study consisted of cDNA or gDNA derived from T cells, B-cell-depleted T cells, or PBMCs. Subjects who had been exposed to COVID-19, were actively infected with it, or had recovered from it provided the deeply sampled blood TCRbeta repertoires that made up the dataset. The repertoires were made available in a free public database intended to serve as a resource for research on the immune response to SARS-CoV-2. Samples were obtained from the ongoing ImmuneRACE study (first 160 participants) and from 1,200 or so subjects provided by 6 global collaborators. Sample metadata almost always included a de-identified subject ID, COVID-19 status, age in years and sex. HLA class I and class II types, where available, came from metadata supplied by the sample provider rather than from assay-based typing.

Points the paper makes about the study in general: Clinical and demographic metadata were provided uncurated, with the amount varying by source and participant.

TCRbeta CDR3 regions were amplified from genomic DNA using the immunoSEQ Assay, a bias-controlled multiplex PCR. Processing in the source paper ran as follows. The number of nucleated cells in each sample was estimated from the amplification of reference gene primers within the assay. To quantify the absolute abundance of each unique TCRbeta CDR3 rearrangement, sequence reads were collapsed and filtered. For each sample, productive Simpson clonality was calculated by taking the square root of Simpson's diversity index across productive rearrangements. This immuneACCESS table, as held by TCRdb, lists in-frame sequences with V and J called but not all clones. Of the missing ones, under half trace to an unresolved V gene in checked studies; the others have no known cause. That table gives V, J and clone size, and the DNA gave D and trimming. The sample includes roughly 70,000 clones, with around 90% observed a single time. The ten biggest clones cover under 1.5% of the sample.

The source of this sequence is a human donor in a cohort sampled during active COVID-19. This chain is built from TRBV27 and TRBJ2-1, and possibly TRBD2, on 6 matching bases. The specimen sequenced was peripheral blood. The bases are TGTGCCAGCAGTATGGGGGGTGAGCAGTTCTTC. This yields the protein CASSMGGEQFF.